The rows below give T cell receptor beta chains drawn from one sample of a study of early T cells in non-severe SARS-CoV-2 infection. TCRdb re-derived calls from the 5' RACE reads in MiXCR, one entry per CDR3 protein. The sample lists about 22,000 distinct CDR3 sequences, 5% occurring once. Material for sequencing was whole blood. The receptor set was obtained from an adult who was a healthcare worker with PCR-confirmed SARS-CoV-2 infection or an uninfected control (not recorded which). Both conserved end residues are part of each CDR3. A D gene is named only where the DNA matches it firmly. Rows give clone size only sometimes, using once, few, many, or a class for an expanded clone.

v_call: TRBV5-1
cdr3_length: 16
d_call: TRBD2
clone_size: NA
j_call: TRBJ2-1
cdr3_nt: TGCGCCAGCAGCTGGACTAGCGGGGGGGCCGTAGGTGAGCAGTTCTTC
cdr3_aa: CASSWTSGGAVGEQFF

v_call: TRBV9
cdr3_length: 16
d_call: TRBD1
clone_size: few
j_call: TRBJ1-3
cdr3_nt: TGTGCCAGCAGCCCTGAACCGGACAGGGGAAGGCACACCATATATTTT
cdr3_aa: CASSPEPDRGRHTIYF

v_call: TRBV6-6
cdr3_length: 11
d_call: NA
clone_size: many
j_call: TRBJ2-1
cdr3_nt: TGTGCCAGCAGTACCAGGGATGAGCAGTTCTTC
cdr3_aa: CASSTRDEQFF

v_call: TRBV5-6
cdr3_length: 14
d_call: NA
clone_size: NA
j_call: TRBJ2-3
cdr3_nt: TGTGCCAGCAGCTTCAGTCAGGGGCCCCATACGCAGTATTTT
cdr3_aa: CASSFSQGPHTQYF

v_call: TRBV4-3
cdr3_length: 14
d_call: TRBD2
clone_size: many
j_call: TRBJ2-1
cdr3_nt: TGCGCCAGCAGCTTCGGTCTAGCGGCGAATGAGCAGTTCTTC
cdr3_aa: CASSFGLAANEQFF

v_call: TRBV27
cdr3_length: 15
d_call: NA
clone_size: many
j_call: TRBJ1-3
cdr3_nt: TGTGCCAGCAGTCAACGGGGCCTCTCTGGAAACACCATATATTTT
cdr3_aa: CASSQRGLSGNTIYF

v_call: TRBV20-1
cdr3_length: 12
d_call: NA
clone_size: many
j_call: TRBJ2-1
cdr3_nt: TGCAGTGCTCTCGGGGGAGTGGGGCGGCAGTTCTTC
cdr3_aa: CSALGGVGRQFF

v_call: TRBV5-5
cdr3_length: 14
d_call: NA
clone_size: NA
j_call: TRBJ1-1
cdr3_nt: TGTGCCAGCAGCTTTGACAGATTGAACACTGAAGCTTTCTTT
cdr3_aa: CASSFDRLNTEAFF

v_call: TRBV7-9
cdr3_length: 15
d_call: NA
clone_size: few
j_call: TRBJ2-7
cdr3_nt: TGTGCCAGCAGCTTAGACACAGTCCTATCCTACGAGCAGTACTTC
cdr3_aa: CASSLDTVLSYEQYF

v_call: TRBV11-3
cdr3_length: 12
d_call: NA
clone_size: NA
j_call: TRBJ2-2
cdr3_nt: TGTGCCAGCGGGTTGAACACCGGGGAGCTGTTTTTT
cdr3_aa: CASGLNTGELFF

v_call: TRBV2
cdr3_length: 17
d_call: NA
clone_size: many
j_call: TRBJ1-1
cdr3_nt: TGTGCCAGCAGTGAAGCCGCACAGGGTCGGGGAGGCACTGAAGCTTTCTTT
cdr3_aa: CASSEAAQGRGGTEAFF

v_call: TRBV27
cdr3_length: 16
d_call: NA
clone_size: NA
j_call: TRBJ1-4
cdr3_nt: TGTGCCAGCAGTCCGCGGGATATTGCAACTAATGAAAAACTGTTTTTT
cdr3_aa: CASSPRDIATNEKLFF

v_call: TRBV12-2
cdr3_length: 17
d_call: NA
clone_size: many
j_call: TRBJ2-1
cdr3_nt: TGTGCAAGTCCCCTTAGGGGGCGTTTCAGCTCCTACAATGAGCAGTTCTTC
cdr3_aa: CASPLRGRFSSYNEQFF

v_call: TRBV24-1
cdr3_length: 13
d_call: TRBD1
clone_size: many
j_call: TRBJ2-7
cdr3_nt: TGTGCCACCAGTGAATGGGGACAGTCGGGGCAGTACTTC
cdr3_aa: CATSEWGQSGQYF

v_call: TRBV6-2/TRBV6-3
cdr3_length: 16
d_call: NA
clone_size: many
j_call: TRBJ2-7
cdr3_nt: TGTGCCAGCAGCCCCACGGCCCAAGGGGGAAGTAACGAGCAGTACTTC
cdr3_aa: CASSPTAQGGSNEQYF

v_call: TRBV11-2
cdr3_length: 15
d_call: TRBD2
clone_size: few
j_call: TRBJ2-1
cdr3_nt: TGTGCCAGCAGCCGACCGGGACTAGCGGACAATGAGCAGTTCTTC
cdr3_aa: CASSRPGLADNEQFF

v_call: TRBV29-1
cdr3_length: 14
d_call: TRBD1
clone_size: many
j_call: TRBJ2-7
cdr3_nt: TGCAGCGCCCGACCGGGACAGGCATCCTACGAGCAGTACTTC
cdr3_aa: CSARPGQASYEQYF

v_call: TRBV7-3
cdr3_length: 13
d_call: NA
clone_size: many
j_call: TRBJ2-1
cdr3_nt: TGTGCCAGCAGCTTAGGTTCCTACAATGAGCAGTTCTTC
cdr3_aa: CASSLGSYNEQFF

v_call: TRBV2
cdr3_length: 15
d_call: NA
clone_size: many
j_call: TRBJ2-2
cdr3_nt: TGTGCCAGCAAACCCGCGGCAGGGCACACCGGGGAGCTGTTTTTT
cdr3_aa: CASKPAAGHTGELFF

v_call: TRBV11-2
cdr3_length: 13
d_call: NA
clone_size: medium-sized
j_call: TRBJ2-2
cdr3_nt: TGTGCCAGCAGCTTAGGGGTCACCGGGGAGCTGTTTTTT
cdr3_aa: CASSLGVTGELFF

v_call: TRBV5-1
cdr3_length: 14
d_call: NA
clone_size: many
j_call: TRBJ1-5
cdr3_nt: TGCGCCAGCAGCTTGGAAGCAGGGCAACAGCCCCAGCATTTT
cdr3_aa: CASSLEAGQQPQHF

v_call: TRBV20-1
cdr3_length: 14
d_call: NA
clone_size: medium-sized
j_call: TRBJ1-4
cdr3_nt: TGCAGTGCTGCCCAGAGTGCAACTAATGAAAAACTGTTTTTT
cdr3_aa: CSAAQSATNEKLFF

v_call: TRBV28
cdr3_length: 13
d_call: NA
clone_size: NA
j_call: TRBJ2-7
cdr3_nt: TGTGCCAGCGCCGGGACTCACTTCTACGAGCAGTACTTC
cdr3_aa: CASAGTHFYEQYF

v_call: TRBV7-3
cdr3_length: 16
d_call: NA
clone_size: many
j_call: TRBJ1-5
cdr3_nt: TGTGCCAGCAGCCGCAAACACCCTGACGGAGGTCAGCCCCAGCATTTT
cdr3_aa: CASSRKHPDGGQPQHF

v_call: TRBV24-1
cdr3_length: 14
d_call: NA
clone_size: NA
j_call: TRBJ2-1
cdr3_nt: TGTGCCACCAGTGGCCTAGCGCCTAAAAATGAGCAGTTCTTC
cdr3_aa: CATSGLAPKNEQFF

v_call: TRBV4-2
cdr3_length: 15
d_call: NA
clone_size: many
j_call: TRBJ2-7
cdr3_nt: TGTGCCAGCAGCCCGACAGCACGGACGATCTACGAGCAGTACTTC
cdr3_aa: CASSPTARTIYEQYF

v_call: TRBV6-5
cdr3_length: 12
d_call: NA
clone_size: few
j_call: TRBJ1-3
cdr3_nt: TGTGCCAGCAGTTACCGGGGGGACACCATATATTTT
cdr3_aa: CASSYRGDTIYF

v_call: TRBV30
cdr3_length: 14
d_call: NA
clone_size: many
j_call: TRBJ2-7
cdr3_nt: TGTGCCTGGAGTAACTCCGGGGACGCCTACGAGCAGTACTTC
cdr3_aa: CAWSNSGDAYEQYF

v_call: TRBV7-2
cdr3_length: 14
d_call: TRBD1
clone_size: many
j_call: TRBJ2-7
cdr3_nt: TGTGCCAGCAGCCGCGGGACAGGGTCCTACGAGCAGTACTTC
cdr3_aa: CASSRGTGSYEQYF

v_call: TRBV19
cdr3_length: 15
d_call: NA
clone_size: NA
j_call: TRBJ1-5
cdr3_nt: TGTGCCAGTAGTACGACCGAGTATAGCAATCAGCCCCAGCATTTT
cdr3_aa: CASSTTEYSNQPQHF

v_call: TRBV3-1
cdr3_length: 14
d_call: NA
clone_size: many
j_call: TRBJ1-2
cdr3_nt: TGTGCCAGCAGCCAAGTCGGGGGAGGCGATGGCTACACCTTC
cdr3_aa: CASSQVGGGDGYTF

v_call: TRBV10-1
cdr3_length: 14
d_call: TRBD2
clone_size: medium-sized
j_call: TRBJ2-3
cdr3_nt: TGCGCCAGCAGTGATCTAGCGGTTTTGGGTACGCAGTATTTT
cdr3_aa: CASSDLAVLGTQYF

v_call: TRBV5-6
cdr3_length: 15
d_call: NA
clone_size: many
j_call: TRBJ1-3
cdr3_nt: TGTGCCAGCAGCTATCGTCGGCCCCGGGGAAACACCATATATTTT
cdr3_aa: CASSYRRPRGNTIYF

v_call: TRBV29-1
cdr3_length: 14
d_call: NA
clone_size: many
j_call: TRBJ1-1
cdr3_nt: TGCAGCGTTGAAGAACGGCAGGAAAACACTGAAGCTTTCTTT
cdr3_aa: CSVEERQENTEAFF

v_call: TRBV4-3
cdr3_length: 15
d_call: NA
clone_size: few
j_call: TRBJ2-3
cdr3_nt: TGCGCCAGTCCTCCGGCGACGGAGAGCACAGATACGCAGTATTTT
cdr3_aa: CASPPATESTDTQYF

v_call: TRBV28
cdr3_length: 15
d_call: NA
clone_size: many
j_call: TRBJ2-5
cdr3_nt: TGTGCCAGCAGTCTTCAGACTTTGATGCAAGAGACCCAGTACTTC
cdr3_aa: CASSLQTLMQETQYF

v_call: TRBV7-2
cdr3_length: 14
d_call: NA
clone_size: many
j_call: TRBJ2-7
cdr3_nt: TGTGCCAGCAGCTTTTACGGGGGCGCCTACGAGCAGTACTTC
cdr3_aa: CASSFYGGAYEQYF

v_call: TRBV10-3
cdr3_length: 13
d_call: NA
clone_size: many
j_call: TRBJ2-7
cdr3_nt: TGTGCCATCAGTGGGGCAGGCCAGGGCGAGCAGTACTTC
cdr3_aa: CAISGAGQGEQYF

v_call: TRBV11-2
cdr3_length: 13
d_call: NA
clone_size: medium-sized
j_call: TRBJ2-1
cdr3_nt: TGTGCCAGCAGCCCCACTAGAGAAGGTGAGCAGTTCTTC
cdr3_aa: CASSPTREGEQFF

v_call: TRBV10-3
cdr3_length: 13
d_call: NA
clone_size: many
j_call: TRBJ1-5
cdr3_nt: TGTGCCATCAGCCAGGGGCCGGGGCAGCCCCAGCATTTT
cdr3_aa: CAISQGPGQPQHF

v_call: TRBV5-6
cdr3_length: 14
d_call: NA
clone_size: many
j_call: TRBJ1-6
cdr3_nt: TGTGCCAGCAGCTTTAGGTCGGGGACTTCACCCCTCCACTTT
cdr3_aa: CASSFRSGTSPLHF

v_call: TRBV27
cdr3_length: 18
d_call: TRBD2
clone_size: many
j_call: TRBJ2-2
cdr3_nt: TGTGCCAGCAGTTTAAACGGGGGGGCCCTCGGGAACACCGGGGAGCTGTTTTTT
cdr3_aa: CASSLNGGALGNTGELFF

v_call: TRBV7-2
cdr3_length: 14
d_call: NA
clone_size: many
j_call: TRBJ1-4
cdr3_nt: TGTGCCAGCAGCTGGGGGGCAACTAATGAAAAACTGTTTTTT
cdr3_aa: CASSWGATNEKLFF

v_call: TRBV28
cdr3_length: 14
d_call: TRBD1
clone_size: few
j_call: TRBJ2-5
cdr3_nt: TGTGCCAGCCACCCTCCGGGACAGCAAGAGACCCAGTACTTC
cdr3_aa: CASHPPGQQETQYF

v_call: TRBV19
cdr3_length: 13
d_call: TRBD1
clone_size: NA
j_call: TRBJ2-3
cdr3_nt: TGTGCCAGTAGCACGACAGGGAAGGATACGCAGTATTTT
cdr3_aa: CASSTTGKDTQYF

v_call: TRBV11-2
cdr3_length: 15
d_call: NA
clone_size: many
j_call: TRBJ2-6
cdr3_nt: TGTGCCAGCAGCTTAACAGACCCTGGGGCCAACGTCCTGACTTTC
cdr3_aa: CASSLTDPGANVLTF

v_call: TRBV19
cdr3_length: 14
d_call: NA
clone_size: many
j_call: TRBJ2-7
cdr3_nt: TGTGCCAGTAGTATCCCAGGGACCGGTACGAGGCAGTACTTC
cdr3_aa: CASSIPGTGTRQYF

v_call: TRBV7-2
cdr3_length: 15
d_call: TRBD1
clone_size: few
j_call: TRBJ1-4
cdr3_nt: TGTGCCAGCAGCTTAGGGGACAGGGTAGGCGAAAAACTGTTTTTT
cdr3_aa: CASSLGDRVGEKLFF

v_call: TRBV20-1
cdr3_length: 13
d_call: NA
clone_size: many
j_call: TRBJ2-7
cdr3_nt: TGCAGTGCTAACTGGCAGGTTGGGTACGAGCAGTACTTC
cdr3_aa: CSANWQVGYEQYF

v_call: TRBV5-6
cdr3_length: 16
d_call: NA
clone_size: many
j_call: TRBJ2-5
cdr3_nt: TGTGCCAGCAGCAACCCCACTGCGGGGTTAGGGGAGACCCAGTACTTC
cdr3_aa: CASSNPTAGLGETQYF

v_call: TRBV29-1
cdr3_length: 12
d_call: NA
clone_size: medium-sized
j_call: TRBJ1-2
cdr3_nt: TGCAGCGTTAGACAGAACAGCTATGGCTACACCTTC
cdr3_aa: CSVRQNSYGYTF

v_call: TRBV5-1
cdr3_length: 12
d_call: TRBD1
clone_size: medium-sized
j_call: TRBJ2-1
cdr3_nt: TGCGCCAGCAGCTTGGTGGGGACAGGGCAGTTCTTC
cdr3_aa: CASSLVGTGQFF

v_call: TRBV7-3
cdr3_length: 12
d_call: NA
clone_size: many
j_call: TRBJ1-2
cdr3_nt: TGTGCCAGCAGCTTGAAACCTGGTGGCTACACCTTC
cdr3_aa: CASSLKPGGYTF

v_call: TRBV11-2
cdr3_length: 13
d_call: TRBD1
clone_size: NA
j_call: TRBJ1-2
cdr3_nt: TGTGCCAGCAGCGCGGGACAGGGGATCGGCTACACCTTC
cdr3_aa: CASSAGQGIGYTF

v_call: TRBV25-1
cdr3_length: 15
d_call: NA
clone_size: many
j_call: TRBJ2-5
cdr3_nt: TGTGCCAGCAGTGAATTTAATGGGAACCAAGAGACCCAGTACTTC
cdr3_aa: CASSEFNGNQETQYF